This TCR beta chain was identified in a study of blood T cell repertoires in COVID-19. TCRdb's copy holds only in-frame clones and misses some; the assay was immunoSEQ multiplex PCR. The sample has roughly 330,000 clones; approximately 89% are singletons. Those enrolled, adults aged roughly 18 to 89 years, came from around 25 US areas. Donors of Cohort 3 who recovered were those that had two negative PCRs, clearance, or symptom resolution. Trimming removed 3 bases at V and 1 base at J, with 11 bases between. The CDR3 has 15 residues. Germline V lookup: CDR1 MNHNS, CDR2 SASEGT. Sequenced material: PBMCs or T cells enriched from blood (not recorded which). The receptor's source is a woman in her twenties or thirties who had recovered from COVID-19. The rearrangement joins TRBV6-1 to TRBJ2-3, with D hard to call. The CDR3 sequence is CASSDLLRGTDTQYF. CDR3 DNA sequence: TGTGCCAGCAGTGATCTCCTTCGAGGCACAGATACGCAGTATTTT.